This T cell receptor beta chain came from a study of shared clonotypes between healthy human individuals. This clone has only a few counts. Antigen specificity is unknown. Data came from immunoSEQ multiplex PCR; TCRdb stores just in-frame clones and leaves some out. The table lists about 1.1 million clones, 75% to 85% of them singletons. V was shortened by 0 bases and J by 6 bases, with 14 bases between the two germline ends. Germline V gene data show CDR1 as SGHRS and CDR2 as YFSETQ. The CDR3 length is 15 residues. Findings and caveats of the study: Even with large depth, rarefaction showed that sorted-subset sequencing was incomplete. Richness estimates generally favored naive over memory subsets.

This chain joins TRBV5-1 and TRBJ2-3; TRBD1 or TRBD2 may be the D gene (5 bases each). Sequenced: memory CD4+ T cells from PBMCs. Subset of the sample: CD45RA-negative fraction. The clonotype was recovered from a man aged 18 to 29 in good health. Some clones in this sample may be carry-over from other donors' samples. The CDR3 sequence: CASSLVGGIGDTQYF. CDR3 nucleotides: TGCGCCAGCAGCTTGGTTGGGGGAATCGGGGATACGCAGTATTTT.